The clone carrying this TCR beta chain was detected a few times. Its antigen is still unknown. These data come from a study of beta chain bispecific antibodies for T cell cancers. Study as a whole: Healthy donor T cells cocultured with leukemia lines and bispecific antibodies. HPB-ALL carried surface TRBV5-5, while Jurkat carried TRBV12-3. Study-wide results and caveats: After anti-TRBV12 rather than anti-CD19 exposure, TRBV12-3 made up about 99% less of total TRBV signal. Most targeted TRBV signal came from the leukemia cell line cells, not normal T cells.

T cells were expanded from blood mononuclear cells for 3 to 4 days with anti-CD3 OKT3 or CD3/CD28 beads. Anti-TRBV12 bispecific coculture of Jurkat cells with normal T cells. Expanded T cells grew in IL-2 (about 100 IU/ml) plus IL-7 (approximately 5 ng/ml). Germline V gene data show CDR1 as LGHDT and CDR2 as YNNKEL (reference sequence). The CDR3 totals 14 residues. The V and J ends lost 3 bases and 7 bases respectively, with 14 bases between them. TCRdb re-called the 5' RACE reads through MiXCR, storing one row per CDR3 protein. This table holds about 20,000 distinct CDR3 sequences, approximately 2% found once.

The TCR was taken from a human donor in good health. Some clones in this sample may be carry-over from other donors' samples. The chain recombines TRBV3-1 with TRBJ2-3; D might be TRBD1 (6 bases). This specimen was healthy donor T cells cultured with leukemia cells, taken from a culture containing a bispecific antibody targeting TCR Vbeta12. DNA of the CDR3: TGTGCCAGCAGCCAGGCAGGGGTGGCCTATACGCAGTATTTT. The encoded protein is CASSQAGVAYTQYF.